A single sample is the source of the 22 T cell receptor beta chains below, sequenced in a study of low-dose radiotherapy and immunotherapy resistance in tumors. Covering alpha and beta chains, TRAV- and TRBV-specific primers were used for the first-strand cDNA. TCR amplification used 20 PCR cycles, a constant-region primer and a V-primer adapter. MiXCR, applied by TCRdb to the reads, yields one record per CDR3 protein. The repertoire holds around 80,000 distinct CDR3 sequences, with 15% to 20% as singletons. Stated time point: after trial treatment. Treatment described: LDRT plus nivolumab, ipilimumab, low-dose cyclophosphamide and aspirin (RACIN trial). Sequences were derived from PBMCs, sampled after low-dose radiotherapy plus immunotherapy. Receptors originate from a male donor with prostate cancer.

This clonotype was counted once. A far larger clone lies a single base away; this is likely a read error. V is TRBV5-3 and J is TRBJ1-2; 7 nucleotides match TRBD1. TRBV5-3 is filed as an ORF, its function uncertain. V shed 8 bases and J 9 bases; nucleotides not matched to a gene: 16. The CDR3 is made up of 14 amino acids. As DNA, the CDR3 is TGTGCCAGCAGCGGAGGACAGGTTGATTATTGCTACACCTTC. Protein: CASSGGQVDYCYTF.

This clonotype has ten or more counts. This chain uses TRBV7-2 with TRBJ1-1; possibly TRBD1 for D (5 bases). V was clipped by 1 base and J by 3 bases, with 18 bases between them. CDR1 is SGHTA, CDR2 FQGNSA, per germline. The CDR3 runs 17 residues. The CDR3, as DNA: TGTGCCAGCAGCTTAGTCGCAGGGATGCGTAGGGACACTGAAGCTTTCTTT. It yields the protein CASSLVAGMRRDTEAFF.

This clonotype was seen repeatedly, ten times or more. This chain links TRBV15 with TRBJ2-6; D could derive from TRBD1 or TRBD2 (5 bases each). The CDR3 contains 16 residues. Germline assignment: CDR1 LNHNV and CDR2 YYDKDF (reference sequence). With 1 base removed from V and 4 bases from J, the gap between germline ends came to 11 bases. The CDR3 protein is CATSRGGGTGANVLTF. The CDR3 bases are TGTGCCACCAGCAGAGGTGGGGGTACGGGGGCCAACGTCCTGACTTTC.

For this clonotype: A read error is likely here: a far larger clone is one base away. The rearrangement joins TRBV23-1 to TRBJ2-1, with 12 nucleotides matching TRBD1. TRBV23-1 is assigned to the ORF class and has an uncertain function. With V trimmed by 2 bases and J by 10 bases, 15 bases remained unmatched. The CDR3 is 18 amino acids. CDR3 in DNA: TGCGCCAGCAGTCAACCGGGACAGGGGGCTCTGAGCTCCTACGAGCAGTTCTTC. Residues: CASSQPGQGALSSYEQFF.

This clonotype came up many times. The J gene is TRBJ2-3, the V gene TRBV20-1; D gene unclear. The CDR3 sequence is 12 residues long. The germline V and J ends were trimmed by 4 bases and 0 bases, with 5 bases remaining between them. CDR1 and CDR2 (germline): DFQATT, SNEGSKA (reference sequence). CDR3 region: CSAKSSTDTQYF. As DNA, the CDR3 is TGCAGTGCTAAGTCGAGCACAGATACGCAGTATTTT.

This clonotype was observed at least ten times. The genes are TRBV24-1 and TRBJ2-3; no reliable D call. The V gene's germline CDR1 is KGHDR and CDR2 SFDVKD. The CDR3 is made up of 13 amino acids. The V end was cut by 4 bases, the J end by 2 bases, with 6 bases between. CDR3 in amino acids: CATSDPFTDTQYF. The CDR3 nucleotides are TGTGCCACCAGTGACCCTTTCACAGATACGCAGTATTTT.

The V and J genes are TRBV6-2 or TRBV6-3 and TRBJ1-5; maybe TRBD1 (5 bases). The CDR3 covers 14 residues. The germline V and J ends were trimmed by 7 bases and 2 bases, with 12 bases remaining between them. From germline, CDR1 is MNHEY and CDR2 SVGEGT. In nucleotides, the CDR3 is TGTGCCAGCATGAGGGGCTTCGGCAATCAGCCCCAGCATTTT. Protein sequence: CASMRGFGNQPQHF.

The CDR3 loop is CATSRDLVDTQYF. In nucleotides, the CDR3 is TGTGCCACCAGCAGAGATCTCGTAGATACGCAGTATTTT. This rearrangement joins TRBV15 to TRBJ2-3; D is unresolved. In germline, CDR1 is LNHNV, CDR2 YYDKDF (reference sequence). The length of the CDR3 is 13 residues. V was cut by 0 bases and J by 5 bases, with 6 bases left in between.

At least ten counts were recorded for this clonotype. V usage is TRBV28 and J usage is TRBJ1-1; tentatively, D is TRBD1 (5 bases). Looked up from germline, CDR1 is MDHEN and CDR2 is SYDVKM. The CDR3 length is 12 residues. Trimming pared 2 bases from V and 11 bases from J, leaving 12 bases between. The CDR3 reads CASSLQWGGAFF. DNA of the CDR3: TGTGCCAGCAGTTTACAATGGGGGGGGGCTTTCTTT. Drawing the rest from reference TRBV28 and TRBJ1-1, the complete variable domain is DVKVTQSSRYLVKRTGEKVFLECVQDMDHENMFWYRQDPGLGLRLIYFSYDVKMKEKGDIPEGYSVSREKKERFSLILESASTNQTSMYLCASSLQWGGAFFGQGTRLTVV.

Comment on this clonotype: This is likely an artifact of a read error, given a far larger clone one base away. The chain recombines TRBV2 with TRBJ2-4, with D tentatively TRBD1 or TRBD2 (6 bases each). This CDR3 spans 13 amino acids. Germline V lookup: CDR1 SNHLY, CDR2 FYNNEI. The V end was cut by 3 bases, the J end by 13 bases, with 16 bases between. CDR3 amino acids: CASSEGGPIPQYF. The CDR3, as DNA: TGTGCCAGCAGTGAGGGGGGCCCCATACCGCAGTACTTC.

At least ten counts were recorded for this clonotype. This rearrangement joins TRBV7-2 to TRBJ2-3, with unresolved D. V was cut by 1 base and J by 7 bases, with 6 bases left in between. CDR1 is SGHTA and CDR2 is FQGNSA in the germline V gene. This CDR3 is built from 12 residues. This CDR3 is CASSLESNTQYF. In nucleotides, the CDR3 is TGTGCCAGCAGCTTAGAGTCTAATACGCAGTATTTT.

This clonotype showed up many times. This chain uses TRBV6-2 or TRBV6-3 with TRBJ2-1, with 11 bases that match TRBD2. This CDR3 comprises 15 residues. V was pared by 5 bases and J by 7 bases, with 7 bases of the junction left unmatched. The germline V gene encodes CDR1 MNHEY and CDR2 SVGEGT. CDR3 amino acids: CASSDRTSGLNEQFF. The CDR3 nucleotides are TGTGCCAGCAGTGATCGGACTAGCGGGCTTAATGAGCAGTTCTTC.

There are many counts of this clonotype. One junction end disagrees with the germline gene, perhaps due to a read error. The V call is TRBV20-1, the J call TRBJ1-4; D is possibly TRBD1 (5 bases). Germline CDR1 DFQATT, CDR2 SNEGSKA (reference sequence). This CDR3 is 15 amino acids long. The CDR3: CSASPIQVPGEKLFF. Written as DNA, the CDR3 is TGCAGCGCTAGCCCTATACAGGTCCCGGGGGAAAAACTGTTTTTT.

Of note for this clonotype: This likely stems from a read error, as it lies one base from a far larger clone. DNA for the CDR3: TGTGCCAGCAGTTACCGCGGCGGCGGGGATCTGTTTTTT. Translating gives CASSYRGGGDLFF. The gene calls are TRBV6-1 and TRBJ2-2, with D maybe TRBD2 (6 bases). There are 13 residues in the CDR3. Germline-derived CDR1 and CDR2 are MNHNS and SASEGT.

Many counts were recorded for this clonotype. CDR3 in DNA: TGTGCCAGCAGCCCAGCGGCTAGCGGGAGCGGGGAGCTGTTTTTT. This encodes CASSPAASGSGELFF. The rearrangement links TRBV7-9 to TRBJ2-2, with 10 bases that match TRBD2. J was trimmed by 7 bases and V by 5 bases; bases with no gene match: 7. The CDR3 spans 15 residues. The germline gives CDR1 SEHNR, CDR2 FQNEAQ (reference sequence). The full variable domain, rest sourced from reference TRBV7-9 and TRBJ2-2, is DTGVSQNPRHKITKRGQNVTFRCDPISEHNRLYWYRQTLGQGPEFLTYFQNEAQLEKSRLLSDRFSAERPKGSFSTLEIQRTEQGDSAMYLCASSPAASGSGELFFGEGSRLTVL.

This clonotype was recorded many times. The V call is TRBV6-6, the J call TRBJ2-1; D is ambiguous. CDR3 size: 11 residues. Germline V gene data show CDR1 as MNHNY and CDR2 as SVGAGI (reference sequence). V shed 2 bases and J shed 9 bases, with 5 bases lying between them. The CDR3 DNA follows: TGTGCCAGCAGTTACGGCGGTGAGCAGTTCTTC. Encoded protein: CASSYGGEQFF.

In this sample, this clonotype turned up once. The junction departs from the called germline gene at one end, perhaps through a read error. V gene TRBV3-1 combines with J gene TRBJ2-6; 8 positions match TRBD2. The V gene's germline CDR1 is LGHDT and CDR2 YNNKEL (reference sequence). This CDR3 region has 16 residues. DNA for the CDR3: TGTGACAGCAGCGCCCGTAGCGGGGCTGGGGCCAACGTCCTGACTTTC. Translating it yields CDSSARSGAGANVLTF. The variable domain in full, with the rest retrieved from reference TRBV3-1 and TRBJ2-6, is DTAVSQTPKYLVTQMGNDKSIKCEQNLGHDTMYWYKQDSKKFLKIMFSYNNKELIINETVPNRFSPKSPDKAHLNLHINSLELGDSAVYFCDSSARSGAGANVLTFGAGSRLTVL.

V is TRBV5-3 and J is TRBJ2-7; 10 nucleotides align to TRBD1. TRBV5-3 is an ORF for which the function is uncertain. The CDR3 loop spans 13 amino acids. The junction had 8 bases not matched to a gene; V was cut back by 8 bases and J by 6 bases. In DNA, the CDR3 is TGTGCCAGCAGTCGACAGGGGGCCTCCGAGCAGTACTTC. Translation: CASSRQGASEQYF.

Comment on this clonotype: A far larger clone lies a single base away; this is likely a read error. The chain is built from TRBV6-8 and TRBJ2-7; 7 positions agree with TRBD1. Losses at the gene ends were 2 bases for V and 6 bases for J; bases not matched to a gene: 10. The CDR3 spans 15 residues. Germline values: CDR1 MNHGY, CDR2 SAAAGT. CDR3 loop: CASSYPTGCQLEQYF. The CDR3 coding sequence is TGTGCCAGCAGTTACCCGACAGGGTGCCAGCTCGAGCAGTACTTC.

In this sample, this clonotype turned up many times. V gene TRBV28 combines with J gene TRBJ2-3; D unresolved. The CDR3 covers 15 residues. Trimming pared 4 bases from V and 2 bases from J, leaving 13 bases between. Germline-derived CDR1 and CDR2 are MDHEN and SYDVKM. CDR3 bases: TGTGCCAGCAGTTCGTCATTTGGGCACACAGATACGCAGTATTTT. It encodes CASSSSFGHTDTQYF.

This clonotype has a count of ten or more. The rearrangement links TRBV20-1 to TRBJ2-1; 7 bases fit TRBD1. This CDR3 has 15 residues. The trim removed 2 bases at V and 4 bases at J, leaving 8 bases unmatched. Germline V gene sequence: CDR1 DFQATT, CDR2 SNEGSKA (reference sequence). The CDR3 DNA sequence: TGCAGTGCTAGACCGACAGGGATCTCTTACAATGAGCAGTTCTTC. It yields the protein CSARPTGISYNEQFF.

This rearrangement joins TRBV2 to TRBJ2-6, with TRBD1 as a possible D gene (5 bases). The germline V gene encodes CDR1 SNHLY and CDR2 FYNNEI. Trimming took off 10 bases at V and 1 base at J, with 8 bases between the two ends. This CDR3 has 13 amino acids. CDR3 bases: TGTGCCACCACAGGTTCTGGGGCCAACGTCCTGACTTTC. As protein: CATTGSGANVLTF.